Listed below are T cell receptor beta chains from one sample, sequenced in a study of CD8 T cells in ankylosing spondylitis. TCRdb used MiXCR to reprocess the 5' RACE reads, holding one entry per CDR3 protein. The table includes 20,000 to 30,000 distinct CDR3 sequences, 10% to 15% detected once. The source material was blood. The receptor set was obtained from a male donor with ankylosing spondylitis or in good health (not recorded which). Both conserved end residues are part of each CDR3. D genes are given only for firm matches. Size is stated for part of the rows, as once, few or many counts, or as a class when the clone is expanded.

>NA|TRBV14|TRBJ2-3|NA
TGTGCCAGCAGCCAAGATAGCCCAATGTACGATACGCAGTATTTT
CASSQDSPMYDTQYF
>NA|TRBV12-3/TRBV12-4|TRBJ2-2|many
TGTGCCAGCTACTCTTGGAACACCGGGGAGCTGTTTTTT
CASYSWNTGELFF
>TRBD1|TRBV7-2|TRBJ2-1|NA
TGTGCCAGCAGCTCTCAGACAGGGGGAATCGATGAGCAGTTCTTC
CASSSQTGGIDEQFF
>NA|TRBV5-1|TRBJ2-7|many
TGCGCCAGCAGCTTGGATCGAGCCGAGCAGTACTTC
CASSLDRAEQYF
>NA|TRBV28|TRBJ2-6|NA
TGTGCCAGCAGTCAAGACACGCCAGGGGCCAACGTCCTGACTTTC
CASSQDTPGANVLTF
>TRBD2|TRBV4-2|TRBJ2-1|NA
TGTGCCAGCAGCCAATTTTATAGCGGGGGTTCCTACAATGAGCAGTTCTTC
CASSQFYSGGSYNEQFF
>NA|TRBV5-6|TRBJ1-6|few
TGTGCCAGCAGCCCTAGAGGGTATAATTCACCCCTCCACTTT
CASSPRGYNSPLHF
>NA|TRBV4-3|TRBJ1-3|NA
TGCGCCAGCAGCCATACTCCCTCGGGGCAAGGAAACACCATATATTTT
CASSHTPSGQGNTIYF
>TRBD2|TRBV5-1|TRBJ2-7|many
TGCGCCAGCAGCCCTGAGGGAGCGGGAGTCTACGAGCAGTACTTC
CASSPEGAGVYEQYF
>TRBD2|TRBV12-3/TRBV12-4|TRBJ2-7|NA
TGTGCCAGCAGTTTAAGGGGGACTAGCGGGATTGAGCAGTACTTC
CASSLRGTSGIEQYF
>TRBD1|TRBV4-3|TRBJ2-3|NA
TGCGCCAGCAGCCAAGATGCCGGACAGGGTACAGATACGCAGTATTTT
CASSQDAGQGTDTQYF
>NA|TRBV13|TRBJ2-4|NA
TGTGCCAGCAGCTTACGGGTCAAAAACATTCAGTACTTC
CASSLRVKNIQYF
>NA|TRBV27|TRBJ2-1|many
TGTGCCAGCAGTTGGGGCAGCAGGACCGATGAGCAGTTCTTC
CASSWGSRTDEQFF
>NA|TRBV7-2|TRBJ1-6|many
TGTGCCAGCAGCTTAGCCAGTTATAATTCACCCCTCCACTTT
CASSLASYNSPLHF
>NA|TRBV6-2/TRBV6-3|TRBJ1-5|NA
TGTGCCAGCAGGGAGCATAGCAATCAGCCCCAGCATTTT
CASREHSNQPQHF
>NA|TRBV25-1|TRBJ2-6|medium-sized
TGTGCCAGCAGTGGAAAGAAGAAACGGCCCTCTGGGGCCAACGTCCTGACTTTC
CASSGKKKRPSGANVLTF
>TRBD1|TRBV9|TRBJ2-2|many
TGTGCCAGCAGCGCCGCGGGACAGGGGAACACCGGGGAGCTGTTTTTT
CASSAAGQGNTGELFF
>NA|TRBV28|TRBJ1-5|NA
TGTGCCAGCAGTTTATATGGGGTATTCAGCAATCAGCCCCAGCATTTT
CASSLYGVFSNQPQHF
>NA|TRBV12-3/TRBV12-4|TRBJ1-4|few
TGTGCCAGCAGAAGGACAGCTGAAAAACTGTTTTTT
CASRRTAEKLFF
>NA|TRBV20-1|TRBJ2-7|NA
TGCAGTGCTAGGAAGGGGGTACCCTACGAGCAGTACTTC
CSARKGVPYEQYF
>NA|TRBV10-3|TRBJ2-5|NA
TGTGCCATCAGCCTCCGGGGGGAGACCCAGTACTTC
CAISLRGETQYF
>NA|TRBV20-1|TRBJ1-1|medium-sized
TGCAGTGCTAGAATCCCAACCGGGGCTTTCTTT
CSARIPTGAFF
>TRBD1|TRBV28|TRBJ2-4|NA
TGTGCCAGCAGGAGACAGGGCCAAAACATTCAGTACTTC
CASRRQGQNIQYF
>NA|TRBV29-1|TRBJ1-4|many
TGCAGCGTTCTCTATAATGAAAAACTGTTTTTT
CSVLYNEKLFF
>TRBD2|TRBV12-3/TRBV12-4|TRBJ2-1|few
TGTGCCAGCAGCGCCGGACTAGCGGGGTACAATGAGCAGTTCTTC
CASSAGLAGYNEQFF
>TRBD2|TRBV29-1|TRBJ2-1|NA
TGCAGCGTGGCTAGCGGGAGGGATGGGTACAATGAGCAGTTCTTC
CSVASGRDGYNEQFF
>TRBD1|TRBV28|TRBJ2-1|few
TGTGCCAGCAGGGCCGGGACAGGGGTTCGACGGTACAATGAGCAGTTCTTC
CASRAGTGVRRYNEQFF
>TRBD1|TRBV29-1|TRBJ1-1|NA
TGCAGCGTTGAAAAGGACAGGGGAGGGACTGAAGCTTTCTTT
CSVEKDRGGTEAFF